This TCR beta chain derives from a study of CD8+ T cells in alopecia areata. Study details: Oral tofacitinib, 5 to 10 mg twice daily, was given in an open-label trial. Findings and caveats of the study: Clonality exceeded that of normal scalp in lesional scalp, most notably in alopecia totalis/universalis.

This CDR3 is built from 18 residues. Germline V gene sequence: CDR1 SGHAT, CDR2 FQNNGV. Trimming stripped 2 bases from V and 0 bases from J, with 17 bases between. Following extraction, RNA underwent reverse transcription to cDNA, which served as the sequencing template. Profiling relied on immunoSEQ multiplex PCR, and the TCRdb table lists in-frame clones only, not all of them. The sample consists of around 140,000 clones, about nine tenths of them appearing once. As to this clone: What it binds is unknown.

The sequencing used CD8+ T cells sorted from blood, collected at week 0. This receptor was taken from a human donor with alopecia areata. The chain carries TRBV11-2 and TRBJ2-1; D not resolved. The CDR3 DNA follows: TGTGCCAGCAGCTTAAGACACGCACCAGAGAGCTCCTACAATGAGCAGTTCTTC. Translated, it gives CASSLRHAPESSYNEQFF.